The 7 T cell receptor beta chains in this list originate from one sample, sequenced in a study of blood T cell repertoires in COVID-19. TCRdb's table, derived via immunoSEQ multiplex PCR, lists solely in-frame clones and lacks some. The sample yields approximately 210,000 clones, around 83% seen once. Sequencing was carried out using peripheral blood. The receptors come from a man aged 50 to 59 with active or convalescent COVID-19.

The chain couples TRBV19 to TRBJ2-7, with no clear D. Germline-derived CDR1 and CDR2 are LNHDA and SQIVND (reference sequence). The CDR3 is made up of 13 amino acids. V lost 1 base and J lost 6, with 10 bases in between. The CDR3 DNA reads TGTGCCAGTAGTATAGGGCTAGGCGGCGAGCAGTACTTC. This codes for CASSIGLGGEQYF.

This sequence joins TRBV10-2 and TRBJ2-7; tentative D call: TRBD2 (5 bases). Trimming stripped 3 bases from V and 5 bases from J, with 17 bases between. The CDR3 contains 15 residues. Germline CDR1 and CDR2: WSHSY and SAAADI. Here the CDR3 DNA reads TGCGCCAGCAGTGACGAGCGGAGGAACCCAGACGAGCAGTACTTC. As protein: CASSDERRNPDEQYF.

V gene TRBV6-1 combines with J gene TRBJ2-2, with 8 bases that match TRBD1. This CDR3 has 18 residues. After removal of 4 bases from V and 6 bases from J, the junction contained 16 bases not matched to a gene. Germline V lookup: CDR1 MNHNS, CDR2 SASEGT. Written as DNA, the CDR3 is TGTGCCAGCAGTGGGCAAGGACAGGGTCGGTGGTGGGCCGGGGAGCTGTTTTTT. Translation gives CASSGQGQGRWWAGELFF.

The V call is TRBV6-5, the J call TRBJ1-2; D is possibly TRBD1 (5 bases). V shed 0 bases and J shed 8 bases, with 10 bases lying between them. Germline CDR1 reads MNHEY; CDR2 reads SVGAGI. The CDR3 runs to 13 residues. The CDR3 sequence: CASSYSKGLGYTF. The CDR3, as DNA: TGTGCCAGCAGTTACTCGAAGGGGCTAGGCTACACCTTC.

This sequence joins TRBV7-9 and TRBJ2-6; 8 bases match TRBD1. V lost 6 bases, J lost 2 bases, and 12 bases stayed unmatched. In germline, CDR1 is SEHNR, CDR2 FQNEAQ (reference sequence). The CDR3 contains 18 residues. CDR3 nucleotides: TGTGCCAGCAGTGCTACAGTGGGCAGGGGGCCTGGGGCCAACGTCCTGACTTTC. Residues: CASSATVGRGPGANVLTF. The variable domain in full, with the rest retrieved from reference TRBV7-9 and TRBJ2-6, is DTGVSQNPRHKITKRGQNVTFRCDPISEHNRLYWYRQTLGQGPEFLTYFQNEAQLEKSRLLSDRFSAERPKGSFSTLEIQRTEQGDSAMYLCASSATVGRGPGANVLTFGAGSRLTVL.

The chain carries TRBV28 and TRBJ2-3; TRBD2 aligns across 9 bases. Trimming took 8 bases from V and 4 from J; bases not matched to a gene: 7. The CDR3 spans 14 residues. CDR1 and CDR2 from the germline V gene are MDHEN and SYDVKM. CDR3 in amino acids: CASLKAGGADTQYF. For the CDR3, the DNA is TGTGCCAGCCTGAAGGCGGGGGGGGCAGATACGCAGTATTTT.

The chain recombines TRBV6-2 or TRBV6-3 with TRBJ1-4; D gene ambiguous. Trimming cost V 0 bases and J 16 bases, with 12 bases left between them. The CDR3 is 12 residues long. Germline V lookup: CDR1 MNHEY, CDR2 SVGEGT. Here the CDR3 DNA reads TGTGCCAGCAGTTACTCGATAGACACGCGGTTTTTT. Translated: CASSYSIDTRFF.